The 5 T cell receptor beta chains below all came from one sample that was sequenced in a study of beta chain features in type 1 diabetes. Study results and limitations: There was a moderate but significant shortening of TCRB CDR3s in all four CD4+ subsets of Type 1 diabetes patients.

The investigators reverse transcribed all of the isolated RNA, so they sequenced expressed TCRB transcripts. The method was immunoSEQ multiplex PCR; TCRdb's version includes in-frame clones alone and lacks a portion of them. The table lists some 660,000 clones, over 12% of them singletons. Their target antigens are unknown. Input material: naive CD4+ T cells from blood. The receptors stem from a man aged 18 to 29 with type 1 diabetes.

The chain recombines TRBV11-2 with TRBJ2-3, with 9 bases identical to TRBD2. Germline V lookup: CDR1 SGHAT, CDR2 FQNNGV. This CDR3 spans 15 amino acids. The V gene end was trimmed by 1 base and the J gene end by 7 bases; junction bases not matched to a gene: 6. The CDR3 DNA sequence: TGTGCCAGCAGCTTAGGAAATAGCGGGAGTAATACGCAGTATTTT. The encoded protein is CASSLGNSGSNTQYF.

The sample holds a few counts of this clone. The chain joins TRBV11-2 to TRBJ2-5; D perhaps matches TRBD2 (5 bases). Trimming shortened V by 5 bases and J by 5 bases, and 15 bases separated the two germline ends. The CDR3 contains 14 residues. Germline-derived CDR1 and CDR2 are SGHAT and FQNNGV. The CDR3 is CASSGRTLWETQYF. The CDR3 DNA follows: TGTGCCAGCAGCGGTCGGACTCTCTGGGAGACCCAGTACTTC.

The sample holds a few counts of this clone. This chain's CDR3 is CAWSVSGIDSPLHF. The DNA of the CDR3 is TGTGCCTGGAGTGTATCAGGGATAGATTCACCCCTCCACTTT. V gene TRBV30 combines with J gene TRBJ1-6, with D tentatively TRBD1 (5 bases). The CDR3 is 14 amino acids. In germline, CDR1 is GTSNPN, CDR2 SVGIG (reference sequence). Trimming took off 0 bases at V and 8 bases at J, with 11 bases between the two ends. Full variable domain (missing parts from reference TRBV30 and TRBJ1-6): SQTIHQWPATLVQPVGSPLSLECTVEGTSNPNLYWYRQAAGRGLQLLFYSVGIGQISSEVPQNLSASRPQDRQFILSSKKLLLSDSGFYLCAWSVSGIDSPLHFGNGTRLTVT.

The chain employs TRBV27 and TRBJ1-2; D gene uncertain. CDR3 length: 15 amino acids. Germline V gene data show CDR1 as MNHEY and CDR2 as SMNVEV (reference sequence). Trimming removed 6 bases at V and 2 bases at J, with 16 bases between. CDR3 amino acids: CASSREAVRNYGYTF. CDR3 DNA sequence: TGTGCCAGCAGCAGAGAGGCAGTTAGGAACTATGGCTACACCTTC.

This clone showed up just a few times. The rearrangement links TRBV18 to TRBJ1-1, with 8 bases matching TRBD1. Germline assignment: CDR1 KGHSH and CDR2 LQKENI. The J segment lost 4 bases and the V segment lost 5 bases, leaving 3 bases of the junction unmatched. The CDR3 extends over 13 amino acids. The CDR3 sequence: CASSEGTGTEAFF. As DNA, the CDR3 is TGTGCCAGCTCAGAAGGGACAGGCACTGAAGCTTTCTTT.